One and the same sample provided the 29 T cell receptor beta chains below, sequenced in a study of control samples from healthy donors and cancer patients. TCRdb's table, derived via immunoSEQ multiplex PCR, lists solely in-frame clones and lacks some. The sample consists of about 160,000 clones, around 95% of them appearing once. The sequenced sample consisted of blood. The source of these receptors is a woman in her sixties or seventies in good health.

The gene calls are TRBV7-7 and TRBJ1-1; no firm D call. The CDR3 length is 13 residues. V lost 5 bases to trimming and J lost 1 base, with 8 bases between them. The germline V gene encodes CDR1 SSHAT and CDR2 FNYEAQ (reference sequence). DNA of the CDR3: TGTGCCAGCAGCCGTGGTCGGAACACTGAAGCTTTCTTT. Translated, it gives CASSRGRNTEAFF.

The chain combines TRBV6-5 with TRBJ1-1; D might be TRBD1 (5 bases). Trimming cost V 8 bases and J 4 bases, with 14 bases left between them. CDR1 is MNHEY and CDR2 is SVGAGI in the germline V gene. This CDR3 spans 13 amino acids. CDR3 amino acids: CASRGPGGTEAFF. The CDR3 DNA sequence: TGTGCCAGCCGGGGACCTGGAGGCACTGAAGCTTTCTTT.

The chain recombines TRBV10-1 with TRBJ1-5; D ambiguous. Germline lookup yields CDR1 WNHNN and CDR2 SYGVQD (reference sequence). The CDR3 loop spans 13 amino acids. V lost 2 bases, J lost 6 bases, and 8 bases lay in between. The CDR3: CASSESLGQPQHF. CDR3 in DNA: TGCGCCAGCAGTGAGAGTTTAGGTCAGCCCCAGCATTTT.

V and J are TRBV6-5 and TRBJ1-2; no definite D call. The V gene's germline CDR1 is MNHEY and CDR2 SVGAGI. The CDR3 runs to 12 residues. Between the trimmed V and J ends, which lost 4 bases and 8 bases, there was a span of 11 bases. This CDR3 reads CASSFGLGGYTF. Here the CDR3 DNA reads TGTGCCAGCAGTTTTGGTTTAGGAGGCTACACCTTC.

The gene calls are TRBV6-6 and TRBJ2-2; TRBD2 matches 9 bases. After removal of 1 base from V and 6 bases from J, the junction contained 3 bases not matched to a gene. CDR1 is MNHNY, CDR2 SVGAGI, per germline (reference sequence). The CDR3 consists of 15 residues. The CDR3 bases are TGTGCCAGCAGTTACTTTGCGGGGGGGTCCGGGGAGCTGTTTTTT. It codes for CASSYFAGGSGELFF.

Here the CDR3 reads CAISYRGTYNSPLHF. The CDR3 DNA reads TGTGCCATCTCGTACAGGGGTACATATAATTCACCCCTCCACTTT. This sequence joins TRBV10-3 and TRBJ1-6, with 7 positions matching TRBD1. Germline V gives CDR1 ENHRY, CDR2 SYGVKD. The V and J ends lost 8 bases and 4 bases, in that order; junction bases with no gene match: 8. The CDR3 spans 15 residues.

The chain recombines TRBV5-4 with TRBJ2-5; 7 positions match TRBD2. This CDR3 spans 15 amino acids. The germline V gene encodes CDR1 SGHNT and CDR2 YYREEE (reference sequence). V dropped 4 bases and J dropped 3; count of bases not matched to a gene: 9. The CDR3 sequence: CASSPGGGGKETQYF. The CDR3 nucleotides read TGTGCCAGCAGCCCTGGTGGGGGGGGAAAAGAGACCCAGTACTTC.

This rearrangement joins TRBV18 to TRBJ1-2; D remains ambiguous. Germline lookup yields CDR1 KGHSH and CDR2 LQKENI. This CDR3 comprises 11 residues. Trimming removed 6 bases at V and 4 bases at J, with 6 bases between. In DNA, the CDR3 is TGTGCCAGCTCCGGTTCCTATGGCTACACCTTC. It translates to CASSGSYGYTF.

V gene TRBV7-8 combines with J gene TRBJ2-2; D is unresolved. Trimming removed 4 bases at V and 2 bases at J, with 11 bases between. Germline lookup yields CDR1 SGHVS and CDR2 FQNEAQ. CDR3 length equals 15 residues. The CDR3 bases are TGTGCCAGCAGCTCGGGTCCGGCTAACACCGGGGAGCTGTTTTTT. Its protein is CASSSGPANTGELFF.

This chain joins TRBV18 and TRBJ2-2, with 14 nucleotides matching TRBD2. CDR1 and CDR2 from the germline V gene are KGHSH and LQKENI. The V and J ends lost 4 bases and 4 bases, in that order; junction bases with no gene match: 2. The CDR3 spans 16 residues. The CDR3 nucleotides read TGTGCCAGCTCACTCGGGACTAGCGGGGGCACCGGGGAGCTGTTTTTT. Translating it yields CASSLGTSGGTGELFF.

This chain uses TRBV5-1 with TRBJ2-5; 8 nucleotides agree with TRBD2. V dropped 0 bases and J dropped 6; count of bases not matched to a gene: 7. This CDR3 has 15 residues. Germline CDR1 reads SGHRS; CDR2 reads YFSETQ. The CDR3 region has the DNA TGCGCCAGCAGCTTGGCCCCGGGGGGGCCTCAGACCCAGTACTTC. The encoded protein is CASSLAPGGPQTQYF.

Notes on this clone: At the DNA level, this CDR3 is encoded by other sequences in the same sample as well. The chain links TRBV27 to TRBJ2-7; 8 nucleotides agree with TRBD1. Germline-derived CDR1 and CDR2 are MNHEY and SMNVEV (reference sequence). This CDR3 has 13 amino acids. Trimming took 8 bases from V and 2 from J; bases not matched to a gene: 5. In DNA form, the CDR3 reads TGTGCCAGCGGAGACAGGGGCGCCTACGAGCAGTACTTC. Residues: CASGDRGAYEQYF.

This clone was observed a handful of times. The rearrangement uses TRBV30 and TRBJ1-6, with a weak D call TRBD1 (6 bases). CDR1 is GTSNPN and CDR2 is SVGIG in the germline V gene (reference sequence). Trimming removed 5 bases from V and 10 bases from J, with 21 bases in between. CDR3 size: 15 residues. The CDR3 protein is CAWSLGTGPFSPLHF. The CDR3 coding sequence is TGTGCCTGGTCCCTTGGCACAGGGCCCTTCTCACCCCTCCACTTT.

The V gene is TRBV2, the J gene TRBJ2-1; 7 bases fit TRBD2. The J segment lost 0 bases and the V segment lost 2 bases, leaving 4 bases of the junction unmatched. The CDR3 spans 16 residues. The V gene's germline CDR1 is SNHLY and CDR2 FYNNEI. In nucleotides, the CDR3 is TGTGCCAGCAGTGAACTGGGGGGGAGCTCCTACAATGAGCAGTTCTTC. Translating it yields CASSELGGSSYNEQFF. The entire variable domain, with the rest obtained from reference TRBV2 and TRBJ2-1, is as follows: EPEVTQTPSHQVTQMGQEVILRCVPISNHLYFYWYRQILGQKVEFLVSFYNNEISEKSEIFDDQFSVERPDGSNFTLKIRSTKLEDSAMYFCASSELGGSSYNEQFFGPGTRLTVL.

V gene TRBV6-6 combines with J gene TRBJ1-2; a weak D match, TRBD1 (5 bases). V was cut by 2 bases and J by 0 bases, with 13 bases left in between. Germline values: CDR1 MNHNY, CDR2 SVGAGI (reference sequence). This CDR3 has 16 amino acids. The CDR3 loop reads CASSYRTTVSNYGYTF. CDR3 sequence (DNA): TGTGCCAGCAGTTACCGGACGACAGTCTCTAACTATGGCTACACCTTC.

The genes are TRBV7-8 and TRBJ1-2; the D gene is possibly TRBD1 (5 bases). The CDR3 runs 15 residues. CDR1 is SGHVS, CDR2 FQNEAQ, per germline. Trimming removed 4 bases from V and 4 bases from J, with 16 bases in between. CDR3 coding DNA: TGTGCCAGCAGCTCAACGAGGGGAATGGTCTATGGCTACACCTTC. It specifies CASSSTRGMVYGYTF.

Written as DNA, the CDR3 is TGTGCCAGCAGCCCGGGACAGTCAAACACAGATACGCAGTATTTT. It is translated as CASSPGQSNTDTQYF. The V call is TRBV5-6, the J call TRBJ2-3; 7 nucleotides agree with TRBD1. V was pared by 4 bases and J by 2 bases, with 7 bases of the junction left unmatched. The CDR3 covers 15 residues. CDR1 is SGHDT, CDR2 YYEEEE, per germline. Full variable domain (outside the CDR3, taken from reference TRBV5-6 and TRBJ2-3): DAGVTQSPTHLIKTRGQQVTLRCSPKSGHDTVSWYQQALGQGPQFIFQYYEEEERQRGNFPDRFSGHQFPNYSSELNVNALLLGDSALYLCASSPGQSNTDTQYFGPGTRLTVL.

This clone was recorded only once. The V gene is TRBV29-1, the J gene TRBJ2-7; D remains unclear. CDR1 and CDR2 from the germline V gene are SQVTM and ANQGSEA. Trimming shortened V by 4 bases and J by 4 bases, and 11 bases separated the two germline ends. The CDR3 loop spans 12 amino acids. The CDR3: CSVVGLGYEQYF. As DNA, the CDR3 is TGCAGCGTTGTAGGGTTGGGGTACGAGCAGTACTTC.

This clone was counted a single time. The CDR3 loop is CASSLDRGLGNTIYF. CDR3 DNA: TGTGCCAGCAGCTTAGACAGGGGGCTTGGAAACACCATATATTTT. This chain connects TRBV7-2 to TRBJ1-3, with 9 bases aligning to TRBD1. Germline V lookup: CDR1 SGHTA, CDR2 FQGNSA. CDR3 length: 15 amino acids. The junction had 1 base not matched to a gene; V was cut back by 1 base and J by 3 bases. The whole variable domain, filled in from reference TRBV7-2 and TRBJ1-3, reads GAGVSQSPSNKVTEKGKDVELRCDPISGHTALYWYRQSLGQGLEFLIYFQGNSAPDKSGLPSDRFSAERTGGSVSTLTIQRTQQEDSAVYLCASSLDRGLGNTIYFGEGSWLTVV.

This sequence joins TRBV11-3 and TRBJ2-2, with D possibly matching TRBD1 (6 bases). Germline V gives CDR1 SGHNT, CDR2 YENEEA. Deletions cut 1 base from V and 6 bases from J, with 18 bases between. This CDR3 has 17 residues. CDR3: CASSLVGATGLAGELFF. The CDR3 DNA follows: TGTGCCAGCAGCTTAGTGGGCGCCACAGGGCTGGCCGGGGAGCTGTTTTTT. The full variable domain, its missing parts supplied by reference TRBV11-3 and TRBJ2-2, is EAGVVQSPRYKIIEKKQPVAFWCNPISGHNTLYWYLQNLGQGPELLIRYENEEAVDDSQLPKDRFSAERLKGVDSTLKIQPAELGDSAVYLCASSLVGATGLAGELFFGEGSRLTVL.

The genes are TRBV5-4 and TRBJ2-7, with 10 bases fitting TRBD1. Germline lookup yields CDR1 SGHNT and CDR2 YYREEE (reference sequence). With 4 bases clipped from V and 3 bases from J, the junction kept 10 bases outside the gene matches. The CDR3 has 16 amino acids. CDR3 DNA: TGTGCCAGCAGCCTGTCCGGGACAGGGGACTTCTACGAGCAGTACTTC. Amino acid sequence: CASSLSGTGDFYEQYF.

The V gene is TRBV24-1, the J gene TRBJ1-5; D unresolved. The germline V gene has CDR1 KGHDR and CDR2 SFDVKD. CDR3 length: 15 amino acids. The V gene lost 8 bases and the J gene lost 2 bases, with 15 bases spanning the gap. The CDR3 is CATMGPRTCNQPQHF. CDR3 bases: TGTGCCACCATGGGTCCGAGAACGTGCAATCAGCCCCAGCATTTT.

The V gene is TRBV25-1, the J gene TRBJ2-1; D may be TRBD1 or TRBD2 (6 bases each). Trimming removed 4 bases at V and 8 bases at J, with 15 bases between. The CDR3 has 14 amino acids. Germline lookup yields CDR1 MGHDK and CDR2 SYGVNS. The chain's CDR3 is CASSATTGGHEQFF. DNA of the CDR3: TGTGCCAGCAGTGCGACAACCGGGGGCCATGAGCAGTTCTTC.

The chain is built from TRBV28 and TRBJ1-4, with 7 bases matching TRBD1. This CDR3 has 14 amino acids. Germline CDR1 is MDHEN and CDR2 is SYDVKM. Trimming at V came to 6 bases and at J to 5 bases, leaving 6 bases not matched to a gene. The CDR3 reads CASSTGTENEKLFF. CDR3 nucleotides: TGTGCCAGCAGCACCGGGACAGAGAATGAAAAACTGTTTTTT.

The chain is built from TRBV18 and TRBJ1-1; unclear D gene. V lost 0 bases to trimming and J lost 1 base, with 3 bases between them. Germline CDR1 reads KGHSH; CDR2 reads LQKENI. This CDR3 is 13 amino acids long. In DNA, the CDR3 is TGTGCCAGCTCACCACCCAGGAACACTGAAGCTTTCTTT. Its protein is CASSPPRNTEAFF.

This rearrangement joins TRBV4-1 to TRBJ2-3, with a possible D match to TRBD2 (6 bases). The CDR3 runs 15 residues. Germline CDR1 MGHRA, CDR2 YSYEKL. The germline V and J ends were trimmed by 1 base and 2 bases, with 10 bases remaining between them. Written as DNA, the CDR3 is TGCGCCAGCAGCCAAGCGGGACTGTTCACAGATACGCAGTATTTT. The encoded protein is CASSQAGLFTDTQYF.

In this sample, this clone turned up once. This chain uses TRBV7-2 with TRBJ1-2, with D possibly matching TRBD1 (5 bases). In germline, CDR1 is SGHTA, CDR2 FQGNSA. Trimming took 4 bases from V and 3 from J, leaving 15 bases between them. The length of the CDR3 is 15 residues. In nucleotides, the CDR3 is TGTGCCAGCAGCTCAAGAGGACGGGACTACTATGGCTACACCTTC. It specifies CASSSRGRDYYGYTF.

This clone appeared once. This chain joins TRBV6-5 and TRBJ1-6, with D possibly matching TRBD1 (6 bases). The CDR3 has 13 residues. In germline, CDR1 is MNHEY, CDR2 SVGAGI. V was trimmed by 6 bases and J by 8 bases, leaving 11 bases between them. For the CDR3, the DNA is TGTGCCAGCAGCCCAAGGGGGGATTCACCCCTCCACTTT. Protein product: CASSPRGDSPLHF.

V gene TRBV9 combines with J gene TRBJ1-2; the D gene is possibly TRBD1 (5 bases). The CDR3 runs 15 residues. Germline CDR1 is SGDLS and CDR2 is YYNGEE. V was clipped by 3 bases and J by 2 bases, with 14 bases between them. Here the CDR3 DNA reads TGTGCCAGCAGCGCCAGGGATTCCGGCAACTATGGCTACACCTTC. Its translation: CASSARDSGNYGYTF.